One sample yielded the 30 T cell receptor beta chains listed below, sequenced in a study of blood T cell repertoires in COVID-19. The assay was immunoSEQ multiplex PCR, and TCRdb's table has in-frame clones only and misses some. This sample has around 140,000 clones, with roughly 90% found just once. The sequenced sample consisted of peripheral blood. Source of these receptors: a man between 65 and 85 years old with active COVID-19.

This clone was detected only once. CDR3 loop: CASSTGQGAVGTQYF. The CDR3 DNA is TGTGCCAGCAGTACCGGACAGGGGGCAGTAGGGACCCAGTACTTC. The chain recombines TRBV2 with TRBJ2-5; 11 positions match TRBD1. The junction had 9 bases not matched to a gene; V was cut back by 5 bases and J by 7 bases. From germline, CDR1 is SNHLY and CDR2 FYNNEI. CDR3 length equals 15 residues.

The chain uses TRBV19 and TRBJ2-1, with TRBD1 as a possible D gene (5 bases). The CDR3 spans 16 residues. The germline V and J ends were trimmed by 4 bases and 7 bases, with 20 bases remaining between them. Germline V gene data show CDR1 as LNHDA and CDR2 as SQIVND (reference sequence). The CDR3 DNA is TGTGCCAGTAGTACAGCCCTGGGGCAGACACCAAATGAGCAGTTCTTC. Its translation: CASSTALGQTPNEQFF.

The chain recombines TRBV6-2 or TRBV6-3 with TRBJ2-7; the match to TRBD2 covers 9 bases. J lost 2 bases, V lost 5 bases, and 7 bases had no gene match. Germline assignment: CDR1 MNHEY and CDR2 SVGEGT. This CDR3 comprises 15 residues. The CDR3 sequence is CASSKTSGLAYEQYF. CDR3 DNA sequence: TGTGCCAGCAGTAAAACTAGCGGGTTGGCCTACGAGCAGTACTTC.

This sequence joins TRBV29-1 and TRBJ1-1; D ambiguous. This CDR3 comprises 11 residues. Germline V CDR1 and CDR2: SQVTM, ANQGSEA. The V end was cut by 7 bases, the J end by 1 base, with 7 bases between. This chain's CDR3 is CSATENTEAFF. The CDR3 DNA reads TGCAGCGCCACAGAGAACACTGAAGCTTTCTTT.

The chain recombines TRBV21-1 with TRBJ2-7; the D segment call TRBD2 is taken from the table without a DNA check. TRBV21-1 represents a pseudogene. The CDR3 loop spans 19 amino acids. The CDR3 protein is CASSNRVPRRGEAGYEQYF. DNA of the CDR3: TGTGCCAGCAGCAACCGGGTCCCCCGGAGGGGAGAGGCAGGCTACGAGCAGTACTTC.

Remarks on this clone: A single base separates this from a much larger clone, so it may be a read error. The chain is built from TRBV9 and TRBJ2-7; D is ambiguous. CDR1 is SGDLS and CDR2 is YYNGEE in the germline V gene. Between the trimmed V and J ends, which lost 4 bases and 0 bases, there was a span of 11 bases. The CDR3 contains 14 residues. The CDR3: CASSPRLNSYEQYF. CDR3 nucleotide sequence: TGTGCCAGCAGCCCCCGACTGAACTCCTACGAGCAGTACTTC.

The rearrangement joins TRBV7-3 to TRBJ2-1; a possible D gene is TRBD2 (6 bases). The length of the CDR3 is 16 residues. Trimming cost V 2 bases and J 9 bases, with 20 bases left between them. In germline, CDR1 is SGHTA, CDR2 FQGTGA. The CDR3 coding sequence is TGTGCCAGCAGCTTAGGAGACGGGAGTTCGTGGGGTGAGCAGTTCTTC. Its translation: CASSLGDGSSWGEQFF.

The chain carries TRBV20-1 and TRBJ2-1, with D maybe TRBD2 (5 bases). V lost 3 bases, J lost 6 bases, and 9 bases lay in between. The germline CDR1 and CDR2 sequences are DFQATT and SNEGSKA (reference sequence). The CDR3 contains 12 residues. The CDR3 region is CSASASTNEQFF. Here the CDR3 DNA reads TGCAGTGCTAGTGCTAGCACCAATGAGCAGTTCTTC.

V usage is TRBV5-1 and J usage is TRBJ2-1; 11 bases map to TRBD2. The CDR3 extends over 15 amino acids. Trimming at V came to 5 bases and at J to 2 bases, leaving 3 bases not matched to a gene. The germline V gene has CDR1 SGHRS and CDR2 YFSETQ. The CDR3 here is CASRPGLAAYNEQFF. The CDR3 nucleotides are TGCGCCAGCAGGCCGGGACTAGCGGCCTACAATGAGCAGTTCTTC.

The chain recombines TRBV2 with TRBJ2-1, with 9 bases fitting TRBD2. Per the germline V gene, CDR1 is SNHLY and CDR2 is FYNNEI. This CDR3 spans 17 amino acids. J lost 7 bases, V lost 3 bases, and 13 bases had no gene match. CDR3 residues: CASSDTLAGEGRNEQFF. The CDR3 DNA follows: TGTGCCAGCAGTGATACCTTAGCGGGAGAGGGACGGAATGAGCAGTTCTTC.

The rearrangement uses TRBV11-2 and TRBJ2-1; possibly TRBD2 for D (6 bases). The CDR3 is 14 amino acids. The germline gives CDR1 SGHAT, CDR2 FQNNGV. The V gene lost 0 bases and the J gene lost 9 bases, with 12 bases spanning the gap. The CDR3 coding sequence is TGTGCCAGCAGCTTAGATCCGCTAGCGCGTGAGCAGTTCTTC. Translated: CASSLDPLAREQFF.

The chain carries TRBV6-5 and TRBJ2-2; D is undetermined. V gave up 6 bases and J gave up 1 base, with 9 bases separating them. The germline gives CDR1 MNHEY, CDR2 SVGAGI. This CDR3 has 14 residues. As DNA, the CDR3 is TGTGCCAGCAGAACGGAGTTGAACACCGGGGAGCTGTTTTTT. This encodes CASRTELNTGELFF.

This CDR3 reads CASTLVGRGYTF. Written as DNA, the CDR3 is TGTGCCAGCACTTTGGTCGGTCGCGGCTACACCTTC. V is TRBV2 and J is TRBJ1-2, with unresolved D. Deletions cut 7 bases from V and 8 bases from J, with 14 bases between. Germline V gene sequence: CDR1 SNHLY, CDR2 FYNNEI. The CDR3 has 12 residues.

A few counts support this clone. The chain combines TRBV3-1 (or the pseudogene TRBV3-2) with TRBJ2-7, with a weak D call TRBD2 (5 bases). The V gene's germline CDR1 is LGHDT and CDR2 YNNKEL (reference sequence). V was clipped by 0 bases and J by 4 bases, with 13 bases between them. The CDR3 has 15 amino acids. In nucleotides, the CDR3 is TGTGCCAGCAGCCAAGATTTAGTGGGAGCGTACGAGCAGTACTTC. Translation gives CASSQDLVGAYEQYF.

The chain links TRBV5-1 to TRBJ2-2; 11 bases line up with TRBD2. V gave up 4 bases and J gave up 3 bases; unmatched junction bases: 20. The CDR3 has 21 amino acids. CDR1 is SGHRS, CDR2 YFSETQ, per germline. DNA for the CDR3: TGCGCCAGCAGCACTGGGGCTAGCGGGAGGTGGACCCTCAAGGACACCGGGGAGCTGTTTTTT. Amino acids: CASSTGASGRWTLKDTGELFF.

This chain connects TRBV15 to TRBJ2-1; a weak D match, TRBD2 (6 bases). V was pared by 3 bases and J by 7 bases, with 13 bases between. Per the germline V gene, CDR1 is LNHNV and CDR2 is YYDKDF (reference sequence). The CDR3 spans 14 residues. CDR3 region: CATSSKPGVNEQFF. In DNA, the CDR3 is TGTGCCACCAGCAGTAAGCCGGGGGTGAATGAGCAGTTCTTC. Complete variable domain (other parts from reference TRBV15 and TRBJ2-1): DAMVIQNPRYQVTQFGKPVTLSCSQTLNHNVMYWYQQKSSQAPKLLFHYYDKDFNNEADTPDNFQSRRPNTSFCFLDIRSPGLGDTAMYLCATSSKPGVNEQFFGPGTRLTVL.

The chain couples TRBV9 to TRBJ2-2; D possibly corresponds to TRBD1 (6 bases). The CDR3 is 15 amino acids. The V end was cut by 0 bases, the J end by 4 bases, with 10 bases between. The V gene's germline CDR1 is SGDLS and CDR2 YYNGEE. The chain's CDR3 is CASSVATRGTGELFF. CDR3 nucleotide sequence: TGTGCCAGCAGCGTAGCTACCAGGGGCACCGGGGAGCTGTTTTTT.

V gene TRBV5-6 combines with J gene TRBJ2-7; 7 nucleotides agree with TRBD2. This CDR3 contains 13 residues. CDR1 and CDR2 (germline): SGHDT, YYEEEE. The V segment lost 7 bases and the J segment 4 bases; nucleotides outside the gene matches: 8. The CDR3 is CASGRLAAYEQYF. CDR3 DNA sequence: TGTGCCAGCGGGAGACTAGCAGCATACGAGCAGTACTTC. Full variable domain (missing parts from reference TRBV5-6 and TRBJ2-7): DAGVTQSPTHLIKTRGQQVTLRCSPKSGHDTVSWYQQALGQGPQFIFQYYEEEERQRGNFPDRFSGHQFPNYSSELNVNALLLGDSALYLCASGRLAAYEQYFGPGTRLTVT.

This clone appeared a single time. This rearrangement joins TRBV10-1 to TRBJ2-6; tentative D call: TRBD1 (5 bases). Trimming stripped 3 bases from V and 2 bases from J, with 8 bases between. CDR1 is WNHNN and CDR2 is SYGVQD in the germline V gene (reference sequence). The CDR3 runs to 15 residues. The DNA for the CDR3 is TGCGCCAGCAGTGAATCAGGGACTGGGGCCAACGTCCTGACTTTC. Protein sequence: CASSESGTGANVLTF.

The chain couples TRBV5-1 to TRBJ1-6, with D unresolved. In germline, CDR1 is SGHRS, CDR2 YFSETQ. This CDR3 comprises 13 residues. V lost 6 bases, J lost 7 bases, and 11 bases lay in between. CDR3 DNA: TGCGCCAGCACCCTAATGGAGAATTCACCCCTCCACTTT. Encoded protein: CASTLMENSPLHF.

The table lists this clone with a few counts. This chain links TRBV19 with TRBJ1-6; TRBD1 matches 11 bases. After removal of 5 bases from V and 5 bases from J, the junction contained 11 bases not matched to a gene. The CDR3 runs 18 residues. Germline V gene lookup returns CDR1 LNHDA and CDR2 SQIVND (reference sequence). The CDR3, as DNA: TGTGCCAGTAGTGTGACCGGGACAGGGGGTGCCAATAATTCACCCCTCCACTTT. Protein: CASSVTGTGGANNSPLHF.

The chain is built from TRBV7-2 and TRBJ1-5, with TRBD1 matching over 10 bases. There are 14 residues in the CDR3. In germline, CDR1 is SGHTA, CDR2 FQGNSA. V shed 7 bases, J shed 7 bases, and the junction held 7 bases outside the gene matches. Here the CDR3 DNA reads TGTGCCAGCAATCCGACAGGGGGCGGCCAGCCCCAGCATTTT. Protein product: CASNPTGGGQPQHF.

V and J are TRBV7-6 and TRBJ2-3; 10 bases match TRBD2. Germline V gene sequence: CDR1 SGHVS, CDR2 FNYEAQ. This CDR3 region has 18 residues. Trimming took 1 base from V and 4 from J; bases not matched to a gene: 11. The CDR3 sequence is CASSLGGVLAGLSDTQYF. CDR3 in DNA: TGTGCCAGCAGCTTAGGGGGGGTACTAGCGGGATTGTCAGATACGCAGTATTTT.

The rearrangement joins TRBV10-2 to TRBJ1-2, with D perhaps matching TRBD1 (5 bases). CDR3 length equals 14 residues. Germline-derived CDR1 and CDR2 are WSHSY and SAAADI. Trimming left V 5 bases short and J 1 base short, with 11 bases between. The CDR3, as DNA: TGCGCCAGCAGTTCGGACACCGTTAACTATGGCTACACCTTC. It yields the protein CASSSDTVNYGYTF.

This clone was seen once. The V and J genes are TRBV28 and TRBJ1-5; TRBD1 matches 8 bases. The CDR3 has 15 residues. V shed 3 bases and J 6 bases; nucleotides not matched to a gene: 7. The germline V gene has CDR1 MDHEN and CDR2 SYDVKM. The CDR3 loop is CASSFSGQGPQPQHF. The CDR3 bases are TGTGCCAGCAGTTTCTCCGGACAGGGCCCTCAGCCCCAGCATTTT.

The chain uses TRBV28 and TRBJ1-5; D remains unclear. Germline V gives CDR1 MDHEN, CDR2 SYDVKM. CDR3 length: 15 amino acids. The germline V and J ends were trimmed by 6 bases and 5 bases, with 17 bases remaining between them. CDR3 region: CASSQRSGPYQPQHF. In nucleotides, the CDR3 is TGTGCCAGCAGCCAAAGGTCAGGCCCATATCAGCCCCAGCATTTT.

Details on this clone: One end of the junction does not line up with germline, which may come from a read error. The chain employs TRBV9 and TRBJ2-3; D not certain. Germline lookup yields CDR1 SGDLS and CDR2 YYNGEE. This CDR3 is 14 amino acids long. CDR3 sequence: CASSVAQAPDTQYF. For the CDR3, the DNA is TGTGCCAGCAGCGTAGCTCAGGCCCCAGACACGCAGTATTTT.

V and J are TRBV5-1 and TRBJ1-4; tentatively, D is TRBD1 (6 bases). Germline V CDR1 and CDR2: SGHRS, YFSETQ. This CDR3 contains 14 residues. Trimming left V 4 bases short and J 4 bases short, with 11 bases between. CDR3 amino acids: CASSDGQNNEKLFF. For the CDR3, the DNA is TGCGCCAGCAGCGACGGACAGAATAATGAAAAACTGTTTTTT.

This chain joins TRBV11-2 and TRBJ2-5; D is perhaps TRBD1 (6 bases). The length of the CDR3 is 15 residues. CDR1 is SGHAT and CDR2 is FQNNGV in the germline V gene. V was pared by 1 base and J by 5 bases, with 14 bases between. CDR3 DNA: TGTGCCAGCAGCTTAGGTTGGGGGCCCAAGGAGACCCAGTACTTC. Protein sequence: CASSLGWGPKETQYF.

The V gene is TRBV4-1, the J gene TRBJ2-7; 7 bases match TRBD1. V lost 0 bases to trimming and J lost 0 bases; unmatched junction nucleotides: 5. Germline V lookup: CDR1 MGHRA, CDR2 YSYEKL. This CDR3 spans 16 amino acids. The CDR3, as DNA: TGCGCCAGCAGCCAAGAACAGGGGCAGGTCTCCTACGAGCAGTACTTC. Amino acid sequence: CASSQEQGQVSYEQYF.